Listed below are T cell receptor beta chains from one sample, sequenced in a study of blood T cell repertoires in COVID-19. Method: immunoSEQ multiplex PCR; TCRdb's copy keeps in-frame clones and lacks some. The table includes more than 100,000 clones, 84% detected once. Sequences were obtained from PBMCs or T cells enriched from blood (not recorded which). These receptors were obtained from a woman aged 30 to 39 who had recovered from COVID-19. CDR3s include the opening cysteine and the closing phenylalanine or tryptophan. The order of the fields is CDR3 protein, CDR3 DNA, V gene, D gene, J gene, clone size. The D gene is left open where the match is weak. Only some rows state a clone size, as once, few, many or a class for expanded clones.

CDR3aa: CASSANLGTSGTINNEQFF
CDR3nt: TGTGCCAGCAGTGCGAATTTAGGGACTAGCGGGACGATAAACAATGAGCAGTTCTTC
v_gene: TRBV7-8
d_gene: TRBD2
j_gene: TRBJ2-1
abundance: NA

CDR3aa: CASSTGQANSPLHF
CDR3nt: TGTGCCAGTAGTACGGGACAGGCAAATTCACCCCTCCACTTT
v_gene: TRBV19
d_gene: TRBD1
j_gene: TRBJ1-6
abundance: NA

CDR3aa: CASSPDRVSEQYF
CDR3nt: TGTGCCAGCTCACCAGACAGGGTCTCCGAGCAGTACTTC
v_gene: TRBV18
d_gene: TRBD1
j_gene: TRBJ2-7
abundance: NA

CDR3aa: CASSYLRQGVRYEQYF
CDR3nt: TGTGCCAGCAGTTATCTCCGACAGGGGGTTCGGTACGAGCAGTACTTC
v_gene: TRBV27
d_gene: TRBD1
j_gene: TRBJ2-7
abundance: NA

CDR3aa: CASSEGPGTGRDGYTF
CDR3nt: TGTGCCAGCAGTGAAGGGCCCGGGACAGGGCGGGATGGCTACACCTTC
v_gene: TRBV6-1
d_gene: TRBD1
j_gene: TRBJ1-2
abundance: NA

CDR3aa: CSASPLGRAYNEQFF
CDR3nt: TGCAGTGCTAGTCCTCTTGGGAGAGCCTACAATGAGCAGTTCTTC
v_gene: TRBV20-1
d_gene: NA
j_gene: TRBJ2-1
abundance: NA

CDR3aa: CASSLSPGGHTEAFF
CDR3nt: TGTGCCAGCAGCTTATCTCCAGGGGGCCACACTGAAGCTTTCTTT
v_gene: TRBV7-3
d_gene: TRBD1
j_gene: TRBJ1-1
abundance: NA

CDR3aa: CASSLGQGYTF
CDR3nt: TGTGCCAGCAGTCTCGGACAGGGCTACACCTTC
v_gene: TRBV28
d_gene: NA
j_gene: TRBJ1-2
abundance: few

CDR3aa: CASSHGGNYGYTF
CDR3nt: TGCGCCAGCAGCCACGGGGGAAACTATGGCTACACCTTC
v_gene: TRBV23-1
d_gene: NA
j_gene: TRBJ1-2
abundance: NA

CDR3aa: CASSQISTARGTQYF
CDR3nt: TGTGCCAGCAGCCAAATTTCGACTGCCCGGGGGACGCAGTATTTT
v_gene: TRBV4-2
d_gene: NA
j_gene: TRBJ2-3
abundance: once

CDR3aa: CASSIGLAGANEQYF
CDR3nt: TGTGCCAGTAGTATAGGTCTAGCGGGAGCTAACGAGCAGTACTTC
v_gene: TRBV19
d_gene: TRBD2
j_gene: TRBJ2-7
abundance: NA

CDR3aa: CASSLRQGELNSVPYEQYF
CDR3nt: TGTGCCAGCAGTCTGCGACAGGGGGAGCTCAACAGCGTCCCCTACGAGCAGTACTTC
v_gene: TRBV28
d_gene: TRBD1
j_gene: TRBJ2-7
abundance: NA

CDR3aa: CASSQDTGWRTDTQYF
CDR3nt: TGTGCCAGCAGCCAAGATACGGGGTGGCGCACAGATACGCAGTATTTT
v_gene: TRBV14
d_gene: NA
j_gene: TRBJ2-3
abundance: NA

CDR3aa: CASSLGDRPTGNTIYF
CDR3nt: TGCGCCAGCAGCTTGGGGGACAGACCCACTGGAAACACCATATATTTT
v_gene: TRBV5-1
d_gene: TRBD1
j_gene: TRBJ1-3
abundance: NA

CDR3aa: CATSRGYLEAFF
CDR3nt: TGTGCCACCAGCAGAGGTTATCTTGAAGCTTTCTTT
v_gene: TRBV15
d_gene: NA
j_gene: TRBJ1-1
abundance: NA

CDR3aa: CASAPSGERAYEQYF
CDR3nt: TGTGCCAGCGCTCCGAGTGGGGAGAGGGCCTACGAGCAGTACTTC
v_gene: TRBV7-3
d_gene: NA
j_gene: TRBJ2-7
abundance: NA

CDR3aa: CASSQGQVANYGYTF
CDR3nt: TGTGCCAGCAGCCAGGGACAGGTAGCTAACTATGGCTACACCTTC
v_gene: TRBV5-4
d_gene: TRBD1
j_gene: TRBJ1-2
abundance: NA

CDR3aa: CASSPQTRTGADGYTF
CDR3nt: TGTGCCAGCTCACCACAGACGAGGACAGGGGCTGATGGCTACACCTTC
v_gene: TRBV18
d_gene: TRBD1
j_gene: TRBJ1-2
abundance: once

CDR3aa: CASSLWGGRNEQFF
CDR3nt: TGTGCCAGCAGTTTATGGGGCGGGAGGAATGAGCAGTTCTTC
v_gene: TRBV27
d_gene: TRBD2
j_gene: TRBJ2-1
abundance: NA

CDR3aa: CAISDPPNTDTQYF
CDR3nt: TGTGCCATCAGTGACCCCCCAAACACAGATACGCAGTATTTT
v_gene: TRBV10-3
d_gene: NA
j_gene: TRBJ2-3
abundance: NA

CDR3aa: CASSQSVTGGYSGNTIYF
CDR3nt: TGTGCCAGCAGCCAATCGGTCACAGGGGGATACTCTGGAAACACCATATATTTT
v_gene: TRBV16
d_gene: TRBD1
j_gene: TRBJ1-3
abundance: NA

CDR3aa: CASSGLRGYEQYF
CDR3nt: TGTGCCAGCAGTGGGCTTAGGGGCTACGAGCAGTACTTC
v_gene: TRBV2
d_gene: NA
j_gene: TRBJ2-7
abundance: NA

CDR3aa: CASSPPPSQEAFF
CDR3nt: TGTGCCAGCAGCCCCCCCCCGTCACAGGAAGCTTTCTTT
v_gene: TRBV28
d_gene: NA
j_gene: TRBJ1-1
abundance: NA

CDR3aa: CASSGGVISFF
CDR3nt: TGTGCCAGCAGCGGGGGGGTGATATCTTTCTTT
v_gene: TRBV7-2
d_gene: NA
j_gene: TRBJ1-1
abundance: NA

CDR3aa: CASSEGSSGRQYHEQYF
CDR3nt: TGTGCCAGCAGTGAAGGGTCTAGCGGGAGGCAATACCACGAGCAGTACTTC
v_gene: TRBV2
d_gene: TRBD2
j_gene: TRBJ2-7
abundance: once

CDR3aa: CASSTSRIGLMNTEAFF
CDR3nt: TGTGCCAGCAGCACCTCGCGGATCGGATTAATGAACACTGAAGCTTTCTTT
v_gene: TRBV7-8
d_gene: NA
j_gene: TRBJ1-1
abundance: few

CDR3aa: CASGRVRRETQYF
CDR3nt: TGTGCCAGCGGGCGGGTTAGGAGAGAGACCCAGTACTTC
v_gene: TRBV27
d_gene: NA
j_gene: TRBJ2-5
abundance: NA

CDR3aa: CASSLTGIWNSPLHF
CDR3nt: TGTGCCAGCTCACTTACAGGGATTTGGAATTCACCCCTCCACTTT
v_gene: TRBV18
d_gene: NA
j_gene: TRBJ1-6
abundance: NA

CDR3aa: CSGESTDTQYF
CDR3nt: TGCAGTGGGGAGAGCACAGATACGCAGTATTTT
v_gene: TRBV20-1
d_gene: NA
j_gene: TRBJ2-3
abundance: NA

CDR3aa: CASRPQGGSNQPQHF
CDR3nt: TGTGCCAGCAGACCACAGGGAGGGAGCAATCAGCCCCAGCATTTT
v_gene: TRBV28
d_gene: NA
j_gene: TRBJ1-5
abundance: NA

CDR3aa: CASSQELGTSGSPTYNEQFF
CDR3nt: TGCGCCAGCAGCCAAGAATTGGGGACTAGCGGGAGTCCTACCTACAATGAGCAGTTCTTC
v_gene: TRBV4-3
d_gene: TRBD2
j_gene: TRBJ2-1
abundance: NA

CDR3aa: CASTGFDTQYF
CDR3nt: TGTGCCAGCACGGGGTTCGATACGCAGTATTTT
v_gene: TRBV2
d_gene: NA
j_gene: TRBJ2-3
abundance: NA

CDR3aa: CASSYSPGQGNYGYTF
CDR3nt: TGTGCCAGTAGTTATTCTCCGGGACAGGGTAACTATGGCTACACCTTC
v_gene: TRBV19
d_gene: TRBD1
j_gene: TRBJ1-2
abundance: NA

CDR3aa: CASSYSSETQYF
CDR3nt: TGTGCCAGCAGTTACTCGTCGGAGACCCAGTACTTC
v_gene: TRBV6-5
d_gene: NA
j_gene: TRBJ2-5
abundance: NA

CDR3aa: CASSWDRESNTEAFF
CDR3nt: TGTGCCAGCAGCTGGGACAGGGAAAGTAATACTGAAGCTTTCTTT
v_gene: TRBV5-7
d_gene: TRBD1
j_gene: TRBJ1-1
abundance: few

CDR3aa: CASSPRLAGSNEQFF
CDR3nt: TGTGCCAGCAGTCCCAGACTAGCGGGGAGCAATGAGCAGTTCTTC
v_gene: TRBV6-6
d_gene: TRBD2
j_gene: TRBJ2-1
abundance: NA

CDR3aa: CASSLHAGTSGTYEQYF
CDR3nt: TGTGCCAGCAGCTTGCACGCCGGGACTAGCGGAACCTACGAGCAGTACTTC
v_gene: TRBV7-2
d_gene: TRBD2
j_gene: TRBJ2-7
abundance: once

CDR3aa: CATSDSGSPDTQYF
CDR3nt: TGTGCCACCAGTGATAGCGGGAGCCCAGATACGCAGTATTTT
v_gene: TRBV24-1
d_gene: TRBD2
j_gene: TRBJ2-3
abundance: once

CDR3aa: CASTPDRVKQPQHF
CDR3nt: TGTGCCAGCACCCCGGACAGGGTAAAGCAGCCCCAGCATTTT
v_gene: TRBV2
d_gene: TRBD1
j_gene: TRBJ1-5
abundance: NA

CDR3aa: CASSPGLAGPRQFF
CDR3nt: TGTGCCAGCAGCCCCGGACTAGCGGGACCCCGGCAGTTCTTC
v_gene: TRBV3-1/TRBV3-2
d_gene: TRBD2
j_gene: TRBJ2-1
abundance: NA

CDR3aa: CAISESLEGKNSPLHF
CDR3nt: TGTGCCATCAGTGAGTCGTTGGAGGGTAAAAATTCACCCCTCCACTTT
v_gene: TRBV10-3
d_gene: NA
j_gene: TRBJ1-6
abundance: few

CDR3aa: CASRTDRFSPLHF
CDR3nt: TGTGCCAGCAGGACGGACAGATTTTCACCCCTCCACTTT
v_gene: TRBV6-5
d_gene: NA
j_gene: TRBJ1-6
abundance: NA

CDR3aa: CASSPTGFQGNQPQHF
CDR3nt: TGTGCCAGTAGTCCAACAGGGTTTCAGGGCAATCAGCCCCAGCATTTT
v_gene: TRBV19
d_gene: NA
j_gene: TRBJ1-5
abundance: once

CDR3aa: CASSPGTGNQPQHF
CDR3nt: TGTGCCAGCTCCCCCGGGACAGGCAATCAGCCCCAGCATTTT
v_gene: TRBV18
d_gene: TRBD1
j_gene: TRBJ1-5
abundance: NA

CDR3aa: CASSLSGRATDTQYF
CDR3nt: TGTGCCAGCAGTTTGAGCGGGAGGGCCACAGATACGCAGTATTTT
v_gene: TRBV28
d_gene: TRBD2
j_gene: TRBJ2-3
abundance: once

CDR3aa: CASSWGEEAGYTF
CDR3nt: TGCGCCAGCAGCTGGGGGGAAGAGGCTGGCTACACCTTC
v_gene: TRBV5-1
d_gene: NA
j_gene: TRBJ1-2
abundance: NA

CDR3aa: CASSPDRGFNTGELFF
CDR3nt: TGTGCCAGCAGCCCTGACAGGGGATTCAACACCGGGGAGCTGTTTTTT
v_gene: TRBV27
d_gene: TRBD1
j_gene: TRBJ2-2
abundance: NA

CDR3aa: CASRQGSGNTIYF
CDR3nt: TGTGCCAGCAGGCAGGGCTCTGGAAACACCATATATTTT
v_gene: TRBV7-6
d_gene: NA
j_gene: TRBJ1-3
abundance: NA

CDR3aa: CASSVGTSSVNEQFF
CDR3nt: TGTGCCAGCAGTGTGGGGACTAGCTCCGTGAATGAGCAGTTCTTC
v_gene: TRBV2
d_gene: TRBD2
j_gene: TRBJ2-1
abundance: NA

CDR3aa: CASSPGTGNSPLHF
CDR3nt: TGCGCCAGCAGCCCCGGGACAGGGAATTCACCCCTCCACTTT
v_gene: TRBV5-1
d_gene: TRBD1
j_gene: TRBJ1-6
abundance: NA

CDR3aa: CASSQDVASGTDTQYF
CDR3nt: TGTGCCAGCAGCCAAGATGTCGCTAGCGGCACAGATACGCAGTATTTT
v_gene: TRBV3-1/TRBV3-2
d_gene: NA
j_gene: TRBJ2-3
abundance: NA

CDR3aa: CATALAGGNTGELFF
CDR3nt: TGTGCCACCGCCCTAGCAGGGGGGAACACCGGGGAGCTGTTTTTT
v_gene: TRBV19
d_gene: TRBD1
j_gene: TRBJ2-2
abundance: NA

CDR3aa: CASSVTGRAINEQYF
CDR3nt: TGTGCCAGCAGTGTTACCGGGAGGGCCATCAACGAGCAGTACTTC
v_gene: TRBV25-1
d_gene: TRBD2
j_gene: TRBJ2-7
abundance: few

CDR3aa: CASSVGSYEQYF
CDR3nt: TGTGCCAGCAGTGTTGGCAGCTACGAGCAGTACTTC
v_gene: TRBV2
d_gene: NA
j_gene: TRBJ2-7
abundance: few

CDR3aa: CASSSTGTYEQYF
CDR3nt: TGTGCCAGCAGTTCGACAGGGACCTACGAGCAGTACTTC
v_gene: TRBV28
d_gene: TRBD1
j_gene: TRBJ2-7
abundance: NA

CDR3aa: CATDPGVGTGELFF
CDR3nt: TGTGCCACTGATCCGGGAGTGGGGACCGGGGAGCTGTTTTTT
v_gene: TRBV6-5
d_gene: NA
j_gene: TRBJ2-2
abundance: NA

CDR3aa: CATSWQGPWTQYF
CDR3nt: TGTGCCACCTCTTGGCAGGGCCCATGGACCCAGTACTTC
v_gene: TRBV7-9
d_gene: NA
j_gene: TRBJ2-5
abundance: once

CDR3aa: CASGGMPITEAFF
CDR3nt: TGTGCCAGCGGGGGCATGCCGATCACTGAAGCTTTCTTT
v_gene: TRBV12-3/TRBV12-4
d_gene: NA
j_gene: TRBJ1-1
abundance: NA

CDR3aa: CASSQRPMDRGLEKLFF
CDR3nt: TGTGCCAGCAGCCAAAGGCCTATGGACAGGGGGCTTGAAAAACTGTTTTTT
v_gene: TRBV14
d_gene: TRBD1
j_gene: TRBJ1-4
abundance: NA